The subject of this entry is one T cell receptor (beta chain). What it recognizes is unknown. The sample belongs to a study of cytomegalovirus exposure and HLA in healthy donors. At collection, donors were nominally healthy, but unrecorded immune exposures were probable. General observations from the study: The study designated 150 to 200 TCR beta chains cytomegalovirus-associated. Solely CMV serostatus was available to characterize immune exposure. A later examination showed that TCR association rates differed by HLA locus, with DRB1 most and HLA-C fewest.

The PCR ran on 60 Vbeta and 13 Jbeta primers. Assay: immunoSEQ multiplex PCR; the TCRdb copy retains only in-frame clones and omits some. Seen here are roughly 160,000 clones, around three quarters observed once, and the top ten hold around 2.1%. The CDR3 spans 15 residues. V gave up 1 base and J gave up 5 bases; unmatched junction bases: 7. Per the germline V gene, CDR1 is LGHNA and CDR2 is YNFKEQ. The receptor's source is a middle-aged man in good health and CMV-seropositive. Material: PBMCs. The rearrangement joins TRBV4-2 to TRBJ1-2; TRBD1 agrees at 7 bases. CDR3 amino acids: CASSQGGQHNYGYTF. For the CDR3, the DNA is TGTGCCAGCAGCCAAGGGGGACAGCATAATTATGGCTACACCTTC.